Listed here are 7 T cell receptor beta chains from one sample, sequenced in a study of vaccination and CD4 T cells after COVID-19. Sequencing of cultured CD4+ T cell DNA used the Oncomine TCR Beta short-read assay. MiXCR was run by TCRdb on the PCR reads, yielding one entry per CDR3 protein. Among some 10,000 distinct CDR3 sequences listed, about 20% were seen once. These receptors have no known antigen. This sample's treatment: approximately nine-day PBMC culture with coronavirus spike peptide pools or control peptides (ViraFEST assay). This material consisted of CD4+ T cells from blood, cultured in vitro, taken after SARS-CoV-2 vaccination. The source of these receptors is a human donor who had recovered from COVID-19.

About this clonotype itself: Given a much more abundant clone one base away, this may be a read error. V gene TRBV20-1 combines with J gene TRBJ2-1; 7 nucleotides line up with TRBD1. The germline CDR1 and CDR2 sequences are DFQATT and SNEGSKA (reference sequence). The CDR3 covers 11 residues. This chain's CDR3 is CSAKDRWEQLF. In nucleotides, the CDR3 is TGCAGTGCTAAGGACAGGTGGGAGCAGCTCTTC.

There are a few counts of this clonotype. The genes are TRBV28 and TRBJ2-1, with D possibly matching TRBD2 (6 bases). Between the trimmed V and J ends, which lost 6 bases and 6 bases, there was a span of 18 bases. The CDR3 runs 15 residues. The germline V gene has CDR1 MDHEN and CDR2 SYDVKM. DNA for the CDR3: TGTGCCAGCAGACCCCAGAGGGCGGGAATCAATGAGCAGTTCTTC. Translating it yields CASRPQRAGINEQFF. Variable domain in full (rest from reference TRBV28 and TRBJ2-1): DVKVTQSSRYLVKRTGEKVFLECVQDMDHENMFWYRQDPGLGLRLIYFSYDVKMKEKGDIPEGYSVSREKKERFSLILESASTNQTSMYLCASRPQRAGINEQFFGPGTRLTVL.

The rearrangement links TRBV28 to TRBJ2-1; tentatively, D is TRBD1 or TRBD2 (5 bases each). V lost 8 bases and J 0 bases, leaving 14 bases between the germline ends. The CDR3 has 15 amino acids. CDR1 MDHEN and CDR2 SYDVKM come from the germline V gene. The CDR3 is CASPPGRSSYNEQFF. In DNA form, the CDR3 reads TGTGCCAGCCCCCCGGGGCGTAGCTCCTACAATGAGCAGTTCTTC. The variable domain in full, with the rest retrieved from reference TRBV28 and TRBJ2-1, is DVKVTQSSRYLVKRTGEKVFLECVQDMDHENMFWYRQDPGLGLRLIYFSYDVKMKEKGDIPEGYSVSREKKERFSLILESASTNQTSMYLCASPPGRSSYNEQFFGPGTRLTVL.

The chain carries TRBV4-1 and TRBJ2-1; D not resolved. Trimming removed 1 base at V and 4 bases at J, with 11 bases between. Germline-derived CDR1 and CDR2 are MGHRA and YSYEKL. The CDR3 is 15 residues long. CDR3 loop: CASSQVRASYNEQFF. The CDR3 DNA reads TGCGCCAGCAGCCAAGTCCGGGCCTCATACAATGAGCAGTTCTTC.

The chain has TRBV28 and TRBJ1-5, with TRBD1 as a possible D gene (5 bases). Trimming took off 7 bases at V and 5 bases at J, with 21 bases between the two ends. The CDR3 contains 16 residues. Germline CDR1 reads MDHEN; CDR2 reads SYDVKM. The CDR3 bases are TGTGCCAGCACCGGCGTCGGGGGTCGGACGGATCAGCCCCAGCATTTT. Residues: CASTGVGGRTDQPQHF.

The chain carries TRBV23-1 and TRBJ1-1; D is unresolved. TRBV23-1 qualifies as an ORF whose function is uncertain. The CDR3 is 14 amino acids. The V end was cut by 3 bases, the J end by 1 base, with 9 bases between. In DNA form, the CDR3 reads TGCGCCAGCAGTCATGGGCAGAGGAACACTGAAGCTTTCTTT. This translates into CASSHGQRNTEAFF.

J is TRBJ1-6 and V is TRBV19; 7 positions match TRBD1. Germline trimming cut 3 bases from V and 7 bases from J; bases unmatched to any gene: 12. This CDR3 is 17 amino acids long. The V gene's germline CDR1 is LNHDA and CDR2 SQIVND (reference sequence). The CDR3 DNA is TGTGCCAGTAGTATTTTTTCCACCGGGACAGCAAATTCACCCCTCCACTTT. It translates to CASSIFSTGTANSPLHF.